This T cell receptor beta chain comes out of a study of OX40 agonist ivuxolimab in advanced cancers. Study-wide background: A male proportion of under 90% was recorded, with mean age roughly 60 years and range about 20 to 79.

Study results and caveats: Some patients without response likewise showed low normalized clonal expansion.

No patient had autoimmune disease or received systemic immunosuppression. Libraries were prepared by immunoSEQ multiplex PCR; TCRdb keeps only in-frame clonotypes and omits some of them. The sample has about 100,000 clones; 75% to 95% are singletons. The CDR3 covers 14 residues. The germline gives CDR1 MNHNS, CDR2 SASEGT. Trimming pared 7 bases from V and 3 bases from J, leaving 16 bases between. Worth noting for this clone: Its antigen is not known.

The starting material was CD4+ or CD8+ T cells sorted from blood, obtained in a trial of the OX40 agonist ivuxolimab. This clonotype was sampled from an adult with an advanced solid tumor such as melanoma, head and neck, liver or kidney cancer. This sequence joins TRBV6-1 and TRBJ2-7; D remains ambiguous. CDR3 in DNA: TGTGCCAGCATTTCAGGTGGGGAAATCTACGAGCAGTACTTC. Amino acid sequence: CASISGGEIYEQYF.